The present T cell receptor (beta chain) was sequenced within a study of cytomegalovirus exposure and HLA in healthy donors. V gave up 8 bases and J gave up 3 bases, with 17 bases separating them. CDR3 length: 15 residues. Germline CDR1 SNHLY, CDR2 FYNNEI. Amplification used 60 Vbeta primers and 13 Jbeta primers. Repertoires were generated with immunoSEQ multiplex PCR, while TCRdb's copy carries only in-frame clones and drops some. The table lists 250,000 to 300,000 clones, approximately 84% of them singletons. Sequencing was done on a sample of PBMCs. V and J are TRBV2 and TRBJ2-1, with a possible D match to TRBD1 (6 bases). The receptor was isolated from a woman in her thirties or forties in good health and CMV-seropositive. The CDR3 spells CASGTPGQVYNEQFF. The CDR3 coding sequence is TGTGCCAGCGGCACCCCGGGACAAGTCTACAATGAGCAGTTCTTC.